A single sample gave rise to the 15 T cell receptor beta chains below, sequenced in a study of blood T cell repertoires in COVID-19. Sequencing was performed with immunoSEQ multiplex PCR; in TCRdb, only in-frame clones are kept and a portion is missing. The top ten hold 10% to 14% of the sample, which has 200,000 to 250,000 clones, approximately 90% seen once. The sequenced sample was PBMCs or T cells enriched from blood (not recorded which). Receptors were obtained from a man aged 30-40 years who had recovered from COVID-19.

V gene TRBV28 combines with J gene TRBJ1-6; no firm D call. The germline V gene encodes CDR1 MDHEN and CDR2 SYDVKM. The CDR3 sequence is 14 residues long. Trimming took off 3 bases at V and 4 bases at J, with 7 bases between the two ends. In DNA, the CDR3 is TGTGCCAGCAGTTTGGCACAGTATAATTCACCCCTCCACTTT. Its translation is CASSLAQYNSPLHF.

This rearrangement joins TRBV28 to TRBJ2-7, with D possibly matching TRBD2 (6 bases). Germline V gene lookup returns CDR1 MDHEN and CDR2 SYDVKM. Trimming took off 8 bases at V and 1 base at J, with 18 bases between the two ends. CDR3 length: 15 residues. The CDR3 sequence: CASLGTRGRSYEQYF. The DNA of the CDR3 is TGTGCCAGCTTGGGGACTCGCGGGCGATCCTACGAGCAGTACTTC.

The chain carries TRBV7-9 and TRBJ2-7, with D perhaps matching TRBD2 (6 bases). V was pared by 1 base and J by 0 bases, with 7 bases between. The CDR3 is made up of 14 amino acids. From germline, CDR1 is SEHNR and CDR2 FQNEAQ (reference sequence). The CDR3 loop reads CASSLEEGSYEQYF. The CDR3 nucleotides read TGTGCCAGCAGCTTAGAGGAGGGCTCCTACGAGCAGTACTTC.

The chain joins TRBV7-2 to TRBJ1-1; D remains ambiguous. The CDR3 covers 15 residues. V lost 2 bases and J lost 5, with 15 bases in between. In germline, CDR1 is SGHTA, CDR2 FQGNSA. The CDR3 region has the DNA TGTGCCAGCAGCTTAAGGCGGTCGGTTGGGACTGAAGCTTTCTTT. Residues: CASSLRRSVGTEAFF.

This chain joins TRBV7-9 and TRBJ1-3, with a possible D match to TRBD1 (6 bases). The V end lost 4 bases, the J end lost 0 bases, and 7 bases lay between the germline ends. The CDR3 consists of 14 residues. Germline V gene sequence: CDR1 SEHNR, CDR2 FQNEAQ (reference sequence). The CDR3 is CASSSTGSGNTIYF. The CDR3 DNA reads TGTGCCAGCAGCTCGACAGGCTCTGGAAACACCATATATTTT.

This rearrangement joins TRBV10-1 to TRBJ2-2, with D possibly TRBD1 on 5 matching bases. Between the trimmed V and J ends, which lost 5 bases and 3 bases, there was a span of 16 bases. CDR1 and CDR2 from the germline V gene are WNHNN and SYGVQD (reference sequence). The CDR3 covers 16 residues. The CDR3 DNA follows: TGCGCCAGCAGTACTCCGTCGGCAGGGCACACCGGGGAGCTGTTTTTT. Translated: CASSTPSAGHTGELFF.

The chain has TRBV24-1 and TRBJ2-1; TRBD2 matches at 9 bases. CDR3 length equals 13 residues. CDR1 is KGHDR, CDR2 SFDVKD, per germline. V was pared by 10 bases and J by 12 bases, with 12 bases of the junction left unmatched. The CDR3, as DNA: TGTGCCACATCGCGGGGGGGCGAGTTTAGGCAGTTCTTC. It yields the protein CATSRGGEFRQFF.

V is TRBV18 and J is TRBJ2-7, with D possibly being TRBD2 (5 bases). The V end was cut by 5 bases, the J end by 6 bases, with 11 bases between. This CDR3 has 12 amino acids. Germline V gene data show CDR1 as KGHSH and CDR2 as LQKENI. CDR3 protein: CASSSSTTEQYF. CDR3 DNA sequence: TGTGCCAGCTCAAGCTCGACTACCGAGCAGTACTTC. Based on the CDR3 plus reference TRBV18 and TRBJ2-7, the full variable domain is NAGVMQNPRHLVRRRGQEARLRCSPMKGHSHVYWYRQLPEEGLKFMVYLQKENIIDESGMPKERFSAEFPKEGPSILRIQQVVRGDSAAYFCASSSSTTEQYFGPGTRLTVT.

J is TRBJ1-5 and V is TRBV7-2; perhaps TRBD1 as D (6 bases). Trimming took 5 bases from V and 0 from J, leaving 14 bases between them. This CDR3 is 16 amino acids long. Germline lookup yields CDR1 SGHTA and CDR2 FQGNSA. The CDR3 reads CASSRTATYSNQPQHF. CDR3 DNA: TGTGCCAGCAGCCGGACAGCAACTTATAGCAATCAGCCCCAGCATTTT. Full variable domain (missing parts from reference TRBV7-2 and TRBJ1-5): GAGVSQSPSNKVTEKGKDVELRCDPISGHTALYWYRQSLGQGLEFLIYFQGNSAPDKSGLPSDRFSAERTGGSVSTLTIQRTQQEDSAVYLCASSRTATYSNQPQHFGDGTRLSIL.

The chain links TRBV2 to TRBJ1-5; 8 bases are shared with TRBD1. CDR3 length: 17 amino acids. CDR1 and CDR2 from the germline V gene are SNHLY and FYNNEI. Trimming at V came to 6 bases and at J to 2 bases, leaving 12 bases not matched to a gene. CDR3 DNA sequence: TGTGCCAGCAGCCTGAAAGGACAGGGTAGGGGCAATCAGCCCCAGCATTTT. It codes for CASSLKGQGRGNQPQHF.

V and J are TRBV30 and TRBJ2-7, with D perhaps matching TRBD2 (5 bases). The ends were cut back, 0 bases at V and 2 bases at J, with 11 bases in the middle. The CDR3 loop spans 14 amino acids. Germline CDR1 GTSNPN, CDR2 SVGIG (reference sequence). The CDR3 sequence: CAWSVSYGTYEQYF. As DNA, the CDR3 is TGTGCCTGGAGTGTATCGTACGGGACCTACGAGCAGTACTTC.

J is TRBJ1-2 and V is TRBV4-3; D is ambiguous. V lost 0 bases, J lost 5 bases, and 7 bases lay in between. CDR1 is LGHNA, CDR2 YSLEER, per germline. The CDR3 is 13 residues long. The CDR3 loop reads CASSQDGGYGYTF. The CDR3 DNA reads TGCGCCAGCAGCCAAGATGGAGGGTATGGCTACACCTTC.

The chain employs TRBV12-5 and TRBJ2-3; TRBD2 agrees at 7 bases. CDR1 is LGHNT and CDR2 is FRNRAP in the germline V gene. The CDR3 totals 15 residues. J lost 6 bases, V lost 7 bases, and 13 bases had no gene match. The chain's CDR3 is CASATTGGIGDTQYF. In DNA, the CDR3 is TGTGCTAGTGCCACGACCGGGGGGATAGGGGATACGCAGTATTTT.

The chain combines TRBV7-2 with TRBJ1-3; 9 bases fit TRBD1. Germline CDR1 is SGHTA and CDR2 is FQGNSA. V gave up 4 bases and J gave up 4 bases; unmatched junction bases: 5. This CDR3 has 15 amino acids. CDR3 sequence: CASSSRTGDGNTIYF. CDR3 coding DNA: TGTGCCAGCAGCTCTCGGACAGGGGACGGAAACACCATATATTTT.

The chain carries TRBV30 and TRBJ2-3, with TRBD2 as a possible D gene (5 bases). This CDR3 spans 14 amino acids. The V gene's germline CDR1 is GTSNPN and CDR2 SVGIG (reference sequence). Trimming removed 2 bases at V and 2 bases at J, with 11 bases between. CDR3 bases: TGTGCCTGGAGTTCCGGGATACACACAGATACGCAGTATTTT. This translates into CAWSSGIHTDTQYF. The whole variable domain, remainder taken from reference TRBV30 and TRBJ2-3, is SQTIHQWPATLVQPVGSPLSLECTVEGTSNPNLYWYRQAAGRGLQLLFYSVGIGQISSEVPQNLSASRPQDRQFILSSKKLLLSDSGFYLCAWSSGIHTDTQYFGPGTRLTVL.